Following are 29 T cell receptor beta chains from one sample sequenced in a study of brain T cells in children with intractable seizures. Using immunoSEQ multiplex PCR, the repertoire was profiled, and TCRdb retains in-frame clones only, with some absent. The table lists around 80,000 clones, approximately 89% of them singletons, with about 24% in the top ten. Sequenced here: peripheral blood, sampled at surgery. These receptors all come from a girl aged 2 to 10 with Rasmussen encephalitis and intractable seizures.

The chain couples TRBV12-3 or TRBV12-4 to TRBJ1-2; 7 nucleotides align to TRBD1. CDR3 length: 13 amino acids. V lost 5 bases and J lost 3; bases outside the gene matches: 3. DNA of the CDR3: TGTGCCAGCAGTACAGGGGTAGACTATGGCTACACCTTC. The encoded protein is CASSTGVDYGYTF.

The chain has TRBV27 and TRBJ1-1; D remains ambiguous. The CDR3 contains 14 residues. Trimming shortened V by 3 bases and J by 1 base, and 9 bases separated the two germline ends. Germline V gene data show CDR1 as MNHEY and CDR2 as SMNVEV (reference sequence). The CDR3 DNA follows: TGTGCCAGCAGTTTTCAGTTGGGGAACACTGAAGCTTTCTTT. This codes for CASSFQLGNTEAFF.

This clone appeared a single time. V usage is TRBV27 and J usage is TRBJ2-7; D unresolved. Germline V gene lookup returns CDR1 MNHEY and CDR2 SMNVEV (reference sequence). The CDR3 contains 12 residues. V was trimmed by 6 bases and J by 9 bases, leaving 15 bases between them. CDR3 in DNA: TGTGCCAGCAGCCCAACACGCGATGTGCAGTACTTC. Translated: CASSPTRDVQYF.

The chain is built from TRBV24-1 and TRBJ2-2, with 7 positions matching TRBD1. Germline trimming cut 4 bases from V and 2 bases from J; bases unmatched to any gene: 6. Germline-derived CDR1 and CDR2 are KGHDR and SFDVKD. The CDR3 is made up of 16 amino acids. Written as DNA, the CDR3 is TGTGCCACCAGTGACCCTGACAGGGATAACACCGGGGAGCTGTTTTTT. This sequence encodes CATSDPDRDNTGELFF.

CDR3 nucleotides: TGTGCCAGCTCACCAACGGCAGCCGTGAACACTGAAGCTTTCTTT. Translating gives CASSPTAAVNTEAFF. The gene calls are TRBV18 and TRBJ1-1; D is unclear. The CDR3 has 15 residues. With 2 bases removed from V and 0 bases from J, the gap between germline ends came to 10 bases. Germline CDR1 KGHSH, CDR2 LQKENI.

This clone has just one count. The V call is TRBV6-1, the J call TRBJ2-1; D is unresolved. In germline, CDR1 is MNHNS, CDR2 SASEGT. The CDR3 has 16 residues. Trimming pared 2 bases from V and 6 bases from J, leaving 17 bases between. The CDR3 DNA reads as TGTGCCAGCAGTGAACCCCCCAGACCCAGCGTCAATGAGCAGTTCTTC. It codes for CASSEPPRPSVNEQFF.

V usage is TRBV29-1 and J usage is TRBJ2-1; D not resolved. Trimming took 7 bases from V and 9 from J, leaving 10 bases between them. The germline V gene has CDR1 SQVTM and CDR2 ANQGSEA. This CDR3 has 10 amino acids. The chain's CDR3 is CSGEESEQFF. Here the CDR3 DNA reads TGCAGCGGCGAGGAAAGTGAGCAGTTCTTC.

V usage is TRBV6-1 and J usage is TRBJ2-1, with 10 bases aligning to TRBD2. The J segment lost 4 bases and the V segment lost 2 bases, leaving 14 bases of the junction unmatched. Germline-derived CDR1 and CDR2 are MNHNS and SASEGT. The CDR3 is 19 amino acids. The CDR3 coding sequence is TGTGCCAGCAGTGAACCTTGGAGCGGGAGGGCCCTTACTTACAATGAGCAGTTCTTC. This encodes CASSEPWSGRALTYNEQFF.

The V gene is TRBV3-1 (or the pseudogene TRBV3-2), the J gene TRBJ2-7; D ambiguous. V was trimmed by 1 base and J by 1 base, leaving 8 bases between them. This CDR3 region has 14 residues. Per germline, CDR1 LGHDT and CDR2 YNNKEL (reference sequence). CDR3 nucleotides: TGTGCCAGCAGCCAAGCAGTCGGATCCTACGAGCAGTACTTC. This encodes CASSQAVGSYEQYF.

For the CDR3, the DNA is TGTGCCGCGGGGCCGTTTCGCGGAGATACGCAGTATTTT. It specifies CAAGPFRGDTQYF. The V and J genes are TRBV6-5 and TRBJ2-3; TRBD2 is a possible D gene (6 bases). V was trimmed by 11 bases and J by 5 bases, leaving 17 bases between them. Per the germline V gene, CDR1 is MNHEY and CDR2 is SVGAGI. The CDR3 is 13 residues long.

The chain links TRBV28 to TRBJ1-6; 7 bases are a match to TRBD1. Per the germline V gene, CDR1 is MDHEN and CDR2 is SYDVKM. CDR3 length equals 16 residues. Trimming removed 3 bases from V and 9 bases from J; junction bases left unmatched: 11. CDR3: CASSFSSRGFGSPLHF. The CDR3 DNA reads as TGTGCCAGCAGTTTCTCCAGCAGGGGGTTTGGTTCACCCCTCCACTTT.

The chain carries TRBV27 and TRBJ1-5; D gene unclear. The CDR3 runs to 13 residues. Per the germline V gene, CDR1 is MNHEY and CDR2 is SMNVEV (reference sequence). Deletions cut 4 bases from V and 6 bases from J, with 10 bases between. The CDR3 sequence: CASSYGVTQPQHF. The CDR3 nucleotides are TGTGCCAGCAGTTACGGAGTGACTCAGCCCCAGCATTTT.

The table lists this clone with a count of one. The chain employs TRBV5-5 and TRBJ2-7; D gene unclear. The CDR3 has 11 amino acids. Per the germline V gene, CDR1 is SGHKS and CDR2 is YYEKEE (reference sequence). V was trimmed by 4 bases and J by 2 bases, leaving 4 bases between them. Here the CDR3 reads CASSETYEQYF. The CDR3 coding sequence is TGTGCCAGCAGCGAGACCTACGAGCAGTACTTC.

CDR3 amino acids: CASSSGQGGSPLHF. The CDR3 DNA reads TGTGCCAGCAGCTCGGGACAGGGAGGATCACCCCTCCACTTT. The rearrangement links TRBV11-2 to TRBJ1-6; 9 bases are a match to TRBD1. This CDR3 region has 14 residues. Looked up from germline, CDR1 is SGHAT and CDR2 is FQNNGV. Losses at the gene ends were 4 bases for V and 10 bases for J; bases not matched to a gene: 5.

V and J are TRBV10-3 and TRBJ1-2; 12 bases are shared with TRBD1. The trim removed 8 bases at V and 8 bases at J, leaving 6 bases unmatched. The V gene's germline CDR1 is ENHRY and CDR2 SYGVKD. The CDR3 is made up of 13 amino acids. The CDR3 DNA sequence: TGTGCCATCTCGGGACAGGGGGCGCGAGGCTACACCTTC. It yields the protein CAISGQGARGYTF.

The rearrangement joins TRBV29-1 to TRBJ1-2, with TRBD1 matching over 10 bases. This CDR3 is built from 12 residues. The junction had 5 bases not matched to a gene; V was cut back by 6 bases and J by 7 bases. CDR1 is SQVTM and CDR2 is ANQGSEA in the germline V gene. CDR3 sequence (DNA): TGCAGCGTGAGACAGGGGGCAGCTGGCTACACCTTC. It encodes CSVRQGAAGYTF.

The chain joins TRBV5-1 to TRBJ2-7; 9 nucleotides line up with TRBD1. The CDR3 runs to 14 residues. V trimming: 4 bases; J trimming: 4 bases; junction bases outside the gene matches: 6. Germline CDR1 and CDR2: SGHRS and YFSETQ. CDR3 region: CASSPDRGRYEQYF. The CDR3 region has the DNA TGCGCCAGCAGCCCGGACAGGGGACGATACGAGCAGTACTTC.

J is TRBJ2-7 and V is TRBV28, with unresolved D. CDR1 and CDR2 from the germline V gene are MDHEN and SYDVKM. V was trimmed by 6 bases and J by 5 bases, leaving 26 bases between them. This CDR3 has 17 residues. The CDR3 sequence: CASSPTRTALSVHEQYF. The CDR3 nucleotides are TGTGCCAGCAGCCCCACGAGGACGGCCCTTTCCGTACACGAGCAGTACTTC.

The chain carries TRBV14 and TRBJ1-1; TRBD1 is a possible D gene (5 bases). Trimming removed 4 bases at V and 7 bases at J, with 16 bases between. There are 14 residues in the CDR3. Germline V gene data show CDR1 as SGHDN and CDR2 as FVKESK. CDR3 sequence reads: CASSRTRQTLEAFF. CDR3 DNA sequence: TGTGCCAGCAGCCGGACCCGACAGACTCTTGAAGCTTTCTTT.

The genes are TRBV7-9 and TRBJ2-7; tentative D call: TRBD1 (6 bases). The V gene's germline CDR1 is SEHNR and CDR2 FQNEAQ (reference sequence). This CDR3 has 13 residues. V was shortened by 0 bases and J by 5 bases, with 8 bases between the two germline ends. Here the CDR3 DNA reads TGTGCCAGCAGCTTAGCCACAGGGCACGAGCAGTACTTC. This gives the protein CASSLATGHEQYF.

Here the CDR3 reads CASSQHRVAQETQYF. The CDR3 nucleotides read TGTGCCAGCAGCCAACACAGGGTTGCCCAAGAGACCCAGTACTTC. This sequence joins TRBV3-1 (or the pseudogene TRBV3-2) and TRBJ2-5, with D perhaps matching TRBD1 (6 bases). The CDR3 has 15 residues. The V and J ends lost 2 bases and 1 base respectively, with 11 bases between them. Germline CDR1 reads LGHDT; CDR2 reads YNNKEL (reference sequence).

This rearrangement joins TRBV2 to TRBJ1-2; D is undetermined. The length of the CDR3 is 12 residues. Between the trimmed V and J ends, which lost 2 bases and 8 bases, there was a span of 9 bases. In germline, CDR1 is SNHLY, CDR2 FYNNEI. The CDR3 nucleotides read TGTGCCAGCAGTGAATGGGTCGCGGGCTACACCTTC. Translating it yields CASSEWVAGYTF.

The chain joins TRBV10-1 to TRBJ2-7, with 10 bases matching TRBD1. This CDR3 has 19 amino acids. Germline loops: CDR1 WNHNN, CDR2 SYGVQD (reference sequence). With 2 bases clipped from V and 3 bases from J, the junction kept 16 bases outside the gene matches. The CDR3, as DNA: TGCGCCAGCAGTGAGATCGCGTCGACAGGGGGCCAACTAATCTACGAGCAGTACTTC. It specifies CASSEIASTGGQLIYEQYF.

The V call is TRBV15, the J call TRBJ2-5; tentative D call: TRBD2 (6 bases). V was trimmed by 1 base and J by 4 bases, leaving 13 bases between them. The length of the CDR3 is 15 residues. Germline CDR1 reads LNHNV; CDR2 reads YYDKDF (reference sequence). The CDR3, as DNA: TGTGCCACCAGCAGAGGCCGCTCTAGCGTAGAGACCCAGTACTTC. It codes for CATSRGRSSVETQYF.

V is TRBV2 and J is TRBJ1-1; the match to TRBD1 covers 7 bases. The germline V gene has CDR1 SNHLY and CDR2 FYNNEI. Unmatched junction bases numbered 9, after V lost 11 bases and J lost 9 bases. The CDR3 is 11 amino acids. CDR3 in amino acids: CARGDSIKAFF. Written as DNA, the CDR3 is TGTGCCCGAGGGGACAGTATTAAAGCTTTCTTT.

Only one count was recorded for this clone. This sequence joins TRBV18 and TRBJ2-7; 7 bases map to TRBD1. The CDR3 totals 15 residues. V lost 3 bases and J lost 5; bases outside the gene matches: 10. The germline V gene has CDR1 KGHSH and CDR2 LQKENI. The DNA of the CDR3 is TGTGCCAGCTCACCGCGAAACAGGGGAGTCGACGAGCAGTACTTC. Translating it yields CASSPRNRGVDEQYF. Together with reference TRBV18 and TRBJ2-7, the CDR3 gives the full variable domain: NAGVMQNPRHLVRRRGQEARLRCSPMKGHSHVYWYRQLPEEGLKFMVYLQKENIIDESGMPKERFSAEFPKEGPSILRIQQVVRGDSAAYFCASSPRNRGVDEQYFGPGTRLTVT.

The CDR3 protein is CASSSGTASYNEQFF. CDR3 coding DNA: TGCGCCAGCAGCTCCGGGACAGCTTCCTACAATGAGCAGTTCTTC. The V and J genes are TRBV5-1 and TRBJ2-1, with TRBD1 matching over 7 bases. Germline V gene sequence: CDR1 SGHRS, CDR2 YFSETQ. J lost 1 base, V lost 3 bases, and 4 bases had no gene match. The CDR3 contains 15 residues.

This clone was counted a few times. The chain couples TRBV12-3 or TRBV12-4 to TRBJ1-6; unclear D gene. Between the trimmed V and J ends, which lost 4 bases and 10 bases, there was a span of 11 bases. The CDR3 has 13 amino acids. CDR3 sequence: CASSSTRGSPLHF. The CDR3 DNA follows: TGTGCCAGCAGTTCCACCCGAGGGTCACCCCTCCACTTT.

The CDR3 reads CAWSGDVYEQYF. The CDR3 nucleotides read TGTGCCTGGAGTGGAGACGTCTACGAGCAGTACTTC. The chain uses TRBV30 and TRBJ2-7; D unclear. This CDR3 has 12 amino acids. Trimming cost V 1 base and J 3 bases, with 7 bases left between them. From germline, CDR1 is GTSNPN and CDR2 SVGIG (reference sequence).